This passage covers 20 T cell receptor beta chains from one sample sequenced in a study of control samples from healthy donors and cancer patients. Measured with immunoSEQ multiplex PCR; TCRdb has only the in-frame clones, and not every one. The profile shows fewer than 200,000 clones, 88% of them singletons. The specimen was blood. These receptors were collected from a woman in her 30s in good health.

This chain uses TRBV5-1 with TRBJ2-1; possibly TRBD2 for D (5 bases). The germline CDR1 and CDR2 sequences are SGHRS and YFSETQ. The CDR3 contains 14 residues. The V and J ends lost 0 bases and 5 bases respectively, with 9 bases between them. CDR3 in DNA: TGCGCCAGCAGCTTGGCCCCTAGCCACAATGAGCAGTTCTTC. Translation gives CASSLAPSHNEQFF.

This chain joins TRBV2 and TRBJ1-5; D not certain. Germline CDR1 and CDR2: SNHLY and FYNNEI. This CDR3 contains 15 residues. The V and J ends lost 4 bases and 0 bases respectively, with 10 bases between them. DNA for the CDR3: TGTGCCAGCAGTGCGGGCAGCTTTAGCAATCAGCCCCAGCATTTT. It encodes CASSAGSFSNQPQHF.

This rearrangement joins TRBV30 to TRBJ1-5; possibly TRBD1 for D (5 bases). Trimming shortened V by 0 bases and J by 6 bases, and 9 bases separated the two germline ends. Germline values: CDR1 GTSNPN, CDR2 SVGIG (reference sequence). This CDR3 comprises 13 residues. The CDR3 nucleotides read TGTGCCTGGAGTGTCCAGGGACGTCAGCCCCAGCATTTT. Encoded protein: CAWSVQGRQPQHF.

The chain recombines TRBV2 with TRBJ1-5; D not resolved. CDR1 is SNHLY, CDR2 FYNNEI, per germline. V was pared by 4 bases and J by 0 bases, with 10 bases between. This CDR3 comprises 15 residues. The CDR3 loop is CASSGYQDSNQPQHF. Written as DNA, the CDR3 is TGTGCCAGCAGTGGATATCAGGATAGCAATCAGCCCCAGCATTTT.

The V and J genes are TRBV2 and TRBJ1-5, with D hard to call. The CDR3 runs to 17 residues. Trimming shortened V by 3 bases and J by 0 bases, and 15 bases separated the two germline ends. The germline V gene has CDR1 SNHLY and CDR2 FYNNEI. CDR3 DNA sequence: TGTGCCAGCAGTGATACGGCCGTGGGTTATAGCAATCAGCCCCAGCATTTT. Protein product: CASSDTAVGYSNQPQHF.

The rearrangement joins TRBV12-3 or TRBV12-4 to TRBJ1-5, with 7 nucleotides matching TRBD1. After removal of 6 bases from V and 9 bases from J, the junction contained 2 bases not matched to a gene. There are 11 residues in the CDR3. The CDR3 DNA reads TGTGCCAGCAGCCAGGGGGGGCCCCAGCATTTT. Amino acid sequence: CASSQGGPQHF.

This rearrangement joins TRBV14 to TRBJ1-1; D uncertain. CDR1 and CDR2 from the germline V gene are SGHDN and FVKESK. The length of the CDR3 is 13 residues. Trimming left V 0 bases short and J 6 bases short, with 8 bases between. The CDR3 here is CASSQDRFPEAFF. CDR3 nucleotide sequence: TGTGCCAGCAGCCAAGACCGGTTCCCTGAAGCTTTCTTT.

CDR3 DNA sequence: TGTGCCAGTAGCCCTGCGAAAGGGCCCTACGAGCAGTACTTC. Its protein is CASSPAKGPYEQYF. The rearrangement links TRBV19 to TRBJ2-7; no firm D call. The V gene's germline CDR1 is LNHDA and CDR2 SQIVND (reference sequence). This CDR3 comprises 14 residues. Trimming took 6 bases from V and 2 from J, leaving 14 bases between them.

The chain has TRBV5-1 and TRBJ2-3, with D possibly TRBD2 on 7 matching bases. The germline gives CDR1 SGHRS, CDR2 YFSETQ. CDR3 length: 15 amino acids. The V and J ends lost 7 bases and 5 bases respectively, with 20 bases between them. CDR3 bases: TGCGCCAGCGCGGTGGGGGGGCCGGCAGGAGATACGCAGTATTTT. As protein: CASAVGGPAGDTQYF.

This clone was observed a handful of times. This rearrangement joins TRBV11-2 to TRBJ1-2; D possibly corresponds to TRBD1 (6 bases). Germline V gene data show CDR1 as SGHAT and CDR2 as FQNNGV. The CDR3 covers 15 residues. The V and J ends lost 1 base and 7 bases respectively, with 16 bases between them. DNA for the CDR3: TGTGCCAGCAGCTTAGGATCCGGACAGATGGGTGGCTACACCTTC. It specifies CASSLGSGQMGGYTF.

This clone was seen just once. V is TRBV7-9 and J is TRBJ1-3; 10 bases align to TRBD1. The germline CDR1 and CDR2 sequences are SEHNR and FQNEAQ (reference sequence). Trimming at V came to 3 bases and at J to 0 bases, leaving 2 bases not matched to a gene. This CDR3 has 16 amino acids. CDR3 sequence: CASSLGQGSSGNTIYF. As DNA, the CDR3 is TGTGCCAGCAGCTTGGGACAGGGGAGCTCTGGAAACACCATATATTTT.

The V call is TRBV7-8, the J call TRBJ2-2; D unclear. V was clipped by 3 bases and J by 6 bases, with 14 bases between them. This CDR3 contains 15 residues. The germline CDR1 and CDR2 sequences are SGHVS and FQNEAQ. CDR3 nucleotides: TGTGCCAGCAGCTTTAGGACCCGTGGCGCCGGGGAGCTGTTTTTT. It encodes CASSFRTRGAGELFF.

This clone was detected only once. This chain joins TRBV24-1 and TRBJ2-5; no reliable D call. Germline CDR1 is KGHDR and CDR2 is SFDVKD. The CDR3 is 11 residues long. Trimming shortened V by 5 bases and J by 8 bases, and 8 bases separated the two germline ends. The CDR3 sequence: CATSGGLTQYF. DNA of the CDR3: TGTGCCACCAGTGGGGGTTTAACCCAGTACTTC.

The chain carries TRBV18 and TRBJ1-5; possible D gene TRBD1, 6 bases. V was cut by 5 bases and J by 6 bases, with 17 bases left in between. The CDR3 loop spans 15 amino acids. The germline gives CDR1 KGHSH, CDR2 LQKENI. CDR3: CASSVATGVGQPQHF. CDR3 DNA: TGTGCCAGCTCAGTCGCGACAGGCGTGGGTCAGCCCCAGCATTTT.

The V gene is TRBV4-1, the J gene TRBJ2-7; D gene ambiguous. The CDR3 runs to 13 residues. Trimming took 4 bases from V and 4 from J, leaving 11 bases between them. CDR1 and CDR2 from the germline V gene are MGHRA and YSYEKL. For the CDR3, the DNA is TGCGCCAGCAGCCCCGGACCCGAGTACGAGCAGTACGTC. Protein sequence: CASSPGPEYEQYV.

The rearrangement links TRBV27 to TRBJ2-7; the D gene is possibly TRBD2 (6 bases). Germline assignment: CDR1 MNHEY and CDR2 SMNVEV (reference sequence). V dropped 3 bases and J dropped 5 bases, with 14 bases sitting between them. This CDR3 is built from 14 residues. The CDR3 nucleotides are TGTGCCAGCAGTTTTGGAGGGCTAAGCAACGAGCAGTACTTC. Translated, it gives CASSFGGLSNEQYF.

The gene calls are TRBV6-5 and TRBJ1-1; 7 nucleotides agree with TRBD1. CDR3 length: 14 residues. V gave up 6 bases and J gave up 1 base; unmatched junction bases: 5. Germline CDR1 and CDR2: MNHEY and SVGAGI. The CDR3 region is CASRPRGGNTEAFF. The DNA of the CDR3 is TGTGCCAGCAGACCCAGGGGGGGGAACACTGAAGCTTTCTTT.

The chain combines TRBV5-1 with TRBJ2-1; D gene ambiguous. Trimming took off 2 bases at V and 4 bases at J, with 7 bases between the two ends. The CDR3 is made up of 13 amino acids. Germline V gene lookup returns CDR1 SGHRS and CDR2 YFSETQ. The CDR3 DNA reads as TGCGCCAGCAGCTTTGAAAATTACAATGAGCAGTTCTTC. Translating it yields CASSFENYNEQFF.

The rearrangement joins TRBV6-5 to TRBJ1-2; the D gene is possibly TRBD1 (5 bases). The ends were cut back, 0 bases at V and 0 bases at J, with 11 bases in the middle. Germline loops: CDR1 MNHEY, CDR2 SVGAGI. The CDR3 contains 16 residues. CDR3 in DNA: TGTGCCAGCAGTTACTCTTCCGGGACGACTAACTATGGCTACACCTTC. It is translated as CASSYSSGTTNYGYTF.

Here the CDR3 DNA reads TGCGCCAGCAGCTATACAGGGCCAACGAACACCGGGGAGCTGTTTTTT. It translates to CASSYTGPTNTGELFF. This sequence joins TRBV5-1 and TRBJ2-2; tentative D call: TRBD1 (6 bases). The CDR3 is made up of 16 amino acids. CDR1 SGHRS and CDR2 YFSETQ come from the germline V gene. V was clipped by 3 bases and J by 0 bases, with 12 bases between them.